Listed below are T cell receptor beta chains from one sample, sequenced in a study of control samples from healthy donors and cancer patients. Sequenced by immunoSEQ multiplex PCR; TCRdb stores in-frame clones only, minus some. The data show roughly 130,000 clones, approximately 95% seen once. The source material was blood. These receptors were taken from a man aged 30-40 years in good health. The CDR3 runs from the conserved cysteine through the conserved F or W. Each record gives: CDR3 length, clone size, D gene, V gene, J gene, CDR3 protein, CDR3 DNA. The D gene is left open where the match is weak. Clone size is shown for a subset of rows, as once, few, many or a class of expanded clone.

>13|NA|NA|TRBV5-1|TRBJ1-5
CASSWQENQPQHF
TGCGCCAGCAGCTGGCAGGAGAATCAGCCCCAGCATTTT
>14|NA|NA|TRBV7-2|TRBJ2-1
CASSPAASRHEQFF
TGTGCCAGCAGCCCAGCTGCGAGTCGGCATGAGCAGTTCTTC
>13|NA|NA|TRBV4-3|TRBJ2-3
CASSLGRTDTQYF
TGCGCCAGCAGCCTGGGGCGCACAGATACGCAGTATTTT
>18|NA|NA|TRBV6-4|TRBJ2-4
CASSEHLWGVIAKNIQYF
TGTGCCAGCAGTGAACATCTCTGGGGAGTCATAGCCAAAAACATTCAGTACTTC
>15|once|TRBD2|TRBV13|TRBJ2-3
CASSRGRGVQNTQYF
TGTGCCAGCAGCCGGGGTCGGGGGGTTCAAAATACGCAGTATTTT
>14|NA|TRBD2|TRBV18|TRBJ2-4
CASSPGLAWDIQYF
TGTGCCAGCTCACCCGGACTAGCGTGGGACATTCAGTACTTC
>14|NA|TRBD1|TRBV4-3|TRBJ2-7
CASSPYRGPYEQYF
TGCGCCAGCAGCCCTTACAGGGGGCCCTACGAGCAGTACTTC
>17|NA|TRBD2|TRBV3-1/TRBV3-2|TRBJ2-5
CASSPTGLAGDQETQYF
TGTGCCAGCAGCCCCACGGGACTAGCGGGGGATCAAGAGACCCAGTACTTC
>13|NA|NA|TRBV21-1|TRBJ1-5
CASRGQGYQPQHF
TGTGCCAGCAGGGGACAGGGGTATCAGCCCCAGCATTTT
>13|NA|NA|TRBV6-2/TRBV6-3|TRBJ1-5
CASSYGGFQPQHF
TGTGCCAGCAGTTATGGGGGGTTCCAGCCCCAGCATTTT
>13|NA|NA|TRBV19|TRBJ1-5
CASSGELAQPQHF
TGTGCCAGTAGTGGGGAACTGGCACAGCCCCAGCATTTT
>15|NA|NA|TRBV7-9|TRBJ1-2
CASSLYGRENYGYTF
TGTGCCAGCAGCTTATATGGCAGGGAAAACTATGGCTACACCTTC
>16|NA|NA|TRBV5-1|TRBJ2-2
CASSSRDWANTGELFF
TGCGCCAGCAGCAGCCGGGACTGGGCGAACACCGGGGAGCTGTTTTTT
>15|NA|NA|TRBV19|TRBJ1-5
CASKDAGRGNQPQHF
TGTGCCAGTAAGGATGCCGGAAGGGGCAATCAGCCCCAGCATTTT
>15|NA|TRBD2|TRBV7-2|TRBJ2-3
CASSFRLAGADTQYF
TGTGCCAGCAGCTTCCGACTAGCGGGGGCAGATACGCAGTATTTT
>16|NA|NA|TRBV28|TRBJ2-7
CASSLVPIRGDYEQYF
TGTGCCAGCAGTTTAGTCCCCATCCGGGGAGACTACGAGCAGTACTTC
>13|NA|NA|TRBV6-6|TRBJ1-1
CASSYGPNTEAFF
TGTGCCAGCAGTTATGGGCCCAACACTGAAGCTTTCTTT
>14|once|TRBD1|TRBV30|TRBJ2-7
CASTGTGNSYEQYF
TGTGCCAGTACCGGGACAGGAAACTCCTACGAGCAGTACTTC
>16|NA|TRBD1|TRBV19|TRBJ2-7
CASSTGQGRSSYEQYF
TGTGCCAGTAGTACCGGACAGGGGCGGAGCTCCTACGAGCAGTACTTC
>17|NA|TRBD1|TRBV18|TRBJ1-6
CASSPQGQGFGNSPLHF
TGTGCCAGCTCACCACAGGGACAGGGTTTTGGTAATTCACCCCTCCACTTT
>13|NA|NA|TRBV4-3|TRBJ1-1
CASSQGSYTEAFF
TGCGCCAGCAGCCAAGGTTCTTACACTGAAGCTTTCTTT
>14|NA|TRBD1|TRBV11-2|TRBJ2-7
CASSQGQASYEQYF
TGTGCCAGCAGCCAGGGACAGGCCTCCTACGAGCAGTACTTC
>14|NA|NA|TRBV28|TRBJ2-1
CASSRDGSYNEQFF
TGTGCCAGCAGTCGGGACGGATCCTACAATGAGCAGTTCTTC
>15|NA|NA|TRBV4-3|TRBJ1-2
CASSQEYRLHYGYTF
TGCGCCAGCAGCCAAGAATACAGGCTACACTATGGCTACACCTTC
>18|NA|NA|TRBV29-1|TRBJ2-1
CSVEQMLLLRVNNNEQFF
TGCAGCGTTGAACAGATGCTCCTTTTGCGGGTGAATAACAATGAGCAGTTCTTC
>14|NA|TRBD1|TRBV7-2|TRBJ1-2
CASSSGQGAYGYTF
TGTGCCAGCAGCTCTGGACAGGGGGCCTATGGCTACACCTTC
>15|NA|NA|TRBV15|TRBJ1-5
CATSRDKSSIRPQHF
TGTGCCACCAGCAGAGATAAGTCGTCGATTCGGCCCCAGCATTTT
>16|NA|NA|TRBV4-3|TRBJ2-2
CASSQDLVRPTGELFF
TGCGCCAGCAGCCAAGATCTGGTGCGGCCGACCGGGGAGCTGTTTTTT
>14|NA|NA|TRBV7-8|TRBJ1-6
CASKLTNPRSPLHF
TGTGCCAGCAAATTGACAAACCCTCGTTCACCCCTCCACTTT
>16|NA|NA|TRBV18|TRBJ1-5
CASSPDTGRHNQPQHF
TGTGCCAGCTCACCAGACACGGGACGTCACAATCAGCCCCAGCATTTT
>11|NA|NA|TRBV14|TRBJ2-7
CASSQNYEQYF
TGTGCCAGCAGCCAGAACTACGAGCAGTACTTC
>15|NA|TRBD1|TRBV28|TRBJ2-7
CASRSRDRVLNEQYF
TGTGCCAGCAGATCAAGGGACAGGGTGTTAAACGAGCAGTACTTC
>12|NA|NA|TRBV6-1|TRBJ2-7
CASSEGAYEQYF
TGTGCCAGCAGTGAGGGAGCCTACGAGCAGTACTTC
>13|once|TRBD1|TRBV27|TRBJ1-5
CASSSRGTQPQHF
TGTGCCAGCAGTTCCAGGGGGACTCAGCCCCAGCATTTT
>12|NA|TRBD1|TRBV5-1|TRBJ2-7
CASSRDSNEQYF
TGCGCCAGCAGCCGGGACAGCAACGAGCAGTACTTC
>14|few|TRBD1|TRBV27|TRBJ2-7
CASSLGQGVGEQYF
TGTGCCAGCAGTTTAGGGCAGGGGGTGGGGGAGCAGTACTTC
>12|once|TRBD1|TRBV2|TRBJ1-5
CASDGQGQPQHF
TGTGCCAGCGACGGACAGGGTCAGCCCCAGCATTTT
>17|NA|NA|TRBV28|TRBJ1-4
CASSSGGGGTTNEKLFF
TGTGCCAGCAGTTCCGGTGGAGGAGGGACAACTAATGAAAAACTGTTTTTT
>16|NA|NA|TRBV3-1/TRBV3-2|TRBJ1-2
CASSQDRVGVGYGYTF
TGTGCCAGCAGCCAAGATCGTGTGGGAGTTGGCTATGGCTACACCTTC
>13|once|NA|TRBV7-7|TRBJ1-3
CASSSPGEDTIYF
TGTGCTAGCAGCTCACCGGGGGAGGACACCATATATTTT
>15|NA|TRBD1|TRBV6-4|TRBJ2-3
CASSDETGGIDTQYF
TGTGCCAGCAGTGACGAGACAGGGGGAATAGATACGCAGTATTTT
>15|NA|TRBD1|TRBV3-1/TRBV3-2|TRBJ2-2
CAPRPDRDGCGELFF
TGTGCCCCGCGCCCGGACAGGGATGGTTGCGGGGAGCTGTTTTTT
>11|few|NA|TRBV12-3/TRBV12-4|TRBJ2-2
CASSRTGELFF
TGTGCCAGCAGCCGCACCGGGGAGCTGTTTTTT
>15|NA|TRBD2|TRBV9|TRBJ2-3
CASSPSSGGPRAQYF
TGTGCCAGCAGCCCGTCCAGCGGGGGGCCGCGTGCGCAGTATTTT
>13|NA|NA|TRBV28|TRBJ1-1
CASSLSGSLEAFF
TGTGCCAGCAGTTTATCGGGCAGCCTTGAAGCTTTCTTT
>15|NA|NA|TRBV19|TRBJ1-5
CASSIGGYGNQPQHF
TGTGCCAGTAGTATCGGGGGGTACGGGAATCAGCCCCAGCATTTT
>16|NA|TRBD2|TRBV27|TRBJ2-7
CASSSLAGGPSYEQYF
TGTGCCAGCAGTTCCCTAGCGGGGGGGCCCTCCTACGAGCAGTACTTC
>15|NA|NA|TRBV6-2/TRBV6-3|TRBJ2-5
CASSYSTSLEETQYF
TGTGCCAGCAGTTACTCTACTAGCCTTGAAGAGACCCAGTACTTC
>13|NA|NA|TRBV9|TRBJ1-2
CASSPRDSYGYTF
TGTGCCAGCAGCCCTCGGGATTCTTATGGCTACACCTTC
>13|NA|TRBD1|TRBV29-1|TRBJ2-1
CSVGRTGYNEQFF
TGCAGCGTTGGTAGGACAGGGTACAATGAGCAGTTCTTC
>13|NA|NA|TRBV5-1|TRBJ2-2
CASSFPNTGELFF
TGCGCCAGCAGCTTTCCGAACACCGGGGAGCTGTTTTTT
>15|NA|TRBD1|TRBV4-1|TRBJ2-1
CASSRDRGSYNEQFF
TGCGCCAGCAGCCGGGACAGGGGCTCCTACAATGAGCAGTTCTTC
>17|NA|TRBD2|TRBV7-9|TRBJ2-5
CASSSGLPLAGGETQYF
TGTGCCAGCAGCTCCGGCCTCCCACTGGCGGGGGGCGAGACCCAGTACTTC
>15|NA|TRBD1|TRBV28|TRBJ1-1
CASSVGTGWDTEAFF
TGTGCCAGCAGTGTGGGGACAGGGTGGGACACTGAAGCTTTCTTT
>17|NA|TRBD2|TRBV4-3|TRBJ2-3
CASSQDLGGGGTDTQYF
TGCGCCAGCAGCCAAGACCTCGGCGGGGGAGGCACAGATACGCAGTATTTT
>13|NA|NA|TRBV12-3/TRBV12-4|TRBJ1-1
CASSSTLNTEAFF
TGTGCCAGCAGCTCGACCTTGAACACTGAAGCTTTCTTT
>11|NA|NA|TRBV27|TRBJ2-1
CASSLGQLQFF
TGTGCCAGCAGTTTAGGTCAGTTACAGTTCTTC